Below are 8 T cell receptor beta chains sequenced from a single sample in a study of T cells in women clearing cervical HPV infection. Sequencing used immunoSEQ multiplex PCR; TCRdb keeps in-frame clones, though not all of them. The listing records roughly 30,000 clones. Sequenced sample: blood buffy coat. The receptor set was obtained from a woman between 18 and 75 years old with a cervical HPV16 infection that either progressed to CIN3+ or cleared (not recorded which).

On this clone itself: Coverage ceases 3 residues before the CDR3 finishes, and the germline J gene fills in the end. This rearrangement joins TRBV19 to TRBJ2-7, with D maybe TRBD1 (5 bases). CDR3 size: 14 residues. Germline V gene lookup returns CDR1 LNHDA and CDR2 SQIVND (reference sequence). V lost 5 bases to trimming and J lost 2 bases, with 13 bases between them. The CDR3 spells CASSLEGAPYEQYF. CDR3 DNA (partial): TGTGCCAGTAGTCTGGAAGGGGCGCCCTACGAG.

For this clone: Read coverage stops 3 residues before the CDR3 terminus; the germline J gene supplies the remainder. The rearrangement links TRBV7-2 to TRBJ2-2, with TRBD2 matching 11 bases. Germline values: CDR1 SGHTA, CDR2 FQGNSA. The trim removed 5 bases at V and 10 bases at J, leaving 9 bases unmatched. The CDR3 is 15 amino acids. CDR3 amino acids: CASSQGLAVGEELFF. CDR3 DNA (partial): TGTGCCAGCAGCCAGGGACTAGCGGTGGGCGAGGAG.

In regard to this clone: The read terminates 3 residues ahead of where the CDR3 ends, so the germline J gene completes it. The V call is TRBV20-1, the J call TRBJ2-5, with TRBD2 identical over 9 bases. CDR1 is DFQATT, CDR2 SNEGSKA, per germline (reference sequence). CDR3 length equals 17 residues. The V segment lost 2 bases and the J segment 2 bases; nucleotides outside the gene matches: 12. The chain's CDR3 is CSARSLGTSRSQETQYF. CDR3 DNA (partial): TGCAGTGCTAGAAGTTTGGGGACTAGCAGATCTCAAGAGACC.

Comment on this clone: The CDR3 end lies 3 residues beyond the end of the read and is filled in from the germline J gene. V gene TRBV10-1 combines with J gene TRBJ2-5, with no clear D. Germline V CDR1 and CDR2: WNHNN, SYGVQD (reference sequence). V shed 5 bases and J shed 2 bases, with 3 bases lying between them. This CDR3 comprises 11 residues. CDR3 bases read: TGCGCCAGCAGTTTACAAGAGACC. Protein sequence: CASSLQET. The entire CDR3 protein reads CASSLQETQYF.

As to this clone: The read ends 3 residues shy of where the CDR3 ends; the end is completed using the germline J gene. V gene TRBV7-2 combines with J gene TRBJ1-5; possibly TRBD1 for D (6 bases). The CDR3 runs 15 residues. The V gene's germline CDR1 is SGHTA and CDR2 FQGNSA. V lost 5 bases to trimming and J lost 6 bases, with 17 bases between them. The CDR3 is CASSPLSTGFQPQHF. The part of the CDR3 DNA that was read is TGTGCCAGCAGCCCCCTCTCAACAGGGTTTCAGCCC.

With regard to this clone: Read coverage stops 3 residues before the CDR3 terminus; the germline J gene supplies the remainder. The chain joins TRBV20-1 to TRBJ1-1, with a possible D match to TRBD1 (5 bases). The CDR3 runs 13 residues. Per the germline V gene, CDR1 is DFQATT and CDR2 is SNEGSKA (reference sequence). The ends were cut back, 6 bases at V and 0 bases at J, with 11 bases in the middle. CDR3 DNA, as far as it was read: TGCAGTGCCAGCTACAGGTTGAACACTGAA. Translated, it gives CSASYRLNTE. The whole CDR3 protein reads CSASYRLNTEAFF.

About this clone itself: The read finishes 3 residues shy of the CDR3 end, and the germline J gene is used to complete it. V usage is TRBV6-2 or TRBV6-3 and J usage is TRBJ2-7; 7 positions match TRBD2. The CDR3 is 15 amino acids. Per germline, CDR1 MNHEY and CDR2 SVGEGT. V trimming: 0 bases; J trimming: 2 bases; junction bases outside the gene matches: 4. CDR3 DNA (partial): TGTGCCAGCAGTTACTCGGATGGGGGGGCCTACGAG. It codes for CASSYSDGGAYE. In full, the CDR3 reads CASSYSDGGAYEQYF.

Incomplete CDR3 DNA: TGTGCCTGGAGTAGGGGGTGGAATTCACCC. Amino acid sequence: CAWSRGWNSP. In full, the CDR3 is CAWSRGWNSPLHF. V and J are TRBV30 and TRBJ1-6; D may be TRBD1 (6 bases). The sequenced fragment ends 3 residues before the CDR3 boundary, so the rest is inferred from the germline J gene. The CDR3 loop spans 13 amino acids. V lost 2 bases and J lost 7, with 9 bases in between. Per the germline V gene, CDR1 is GTSNPN and CDR2 is SVGIG (reference sequence). Together with reference TRBV30 and TRBJ1-6, the CDR3 gives the full variable domain: SQTIHQWPATLVQPVGSPLSLECTVEGTSNPNLYWYRQAAGRGLQLLFYSVGIGQISSEVPQNLSASRPQDRQFILSSKKLLLSDSGFYLCAWSRGWNSPLHFGNGTRLTVT.